The clone carrying this T cell receptor (beta chain) was seen only once. Its antigen is currently unknown. A multiplex PCR was run with 60 Vbeta primers and 13 Jbeta primers. TCRdb keeps only in-frame clones here, not all; method: immunoSEQ multiplex PCR. In the table there are 100,000 to 150,000 clones, roughly 80% of which are singletons. These data belong to a study of cytomegalovirus exposure and HLA in healthy donors. General study points: Across all donors, roughly uniform sequencing depth was an assumption of the presence/absence analyses. A later analysis appeared to link common viral pathogens to several of the most significant clusters. Per a prior analysis, the majority of TCR beta V segments were productive roughly 90% or roughly 30% of the time. Cytomegalovirus status was reportedly diagnosed by the classifier with high specificity and sensitivity.

The CDR3 runs 15 residues. CDR1 SNHLY and CDR2 FYNNEI come from the germline V gene. Trimming removed 7 bases at V and 5 bases at J, with 20 bases between. J is TRBJ2-5 and V is TRBV2; tentatively, D is TRBD1 (6 bases). The receptor was derived from a girl aged 2 to 9 in good health and CMV-seronegative. Sequencing was done on a sample of PBMCs. The CDR3 nucleotides are TGTGCCAGCAACGAGATGGGGGCTATTGTCGAGACCCAGTACTTC. Residues: CASNEMGAIVETQYF.